Below are 5 T cell receptor beta chains sequenced from a single sample in a study of blood T cell repertoires in COVID-19. TCRdb's copy holds only in-frame clones and misses some; the assay was immunoSEQ multiplex PCR. In the table there are approximately 40,000 clones, 70% to 90% of which are singletons. Source material: peripheral blood. The receptors come from a human donor in a cohort sampled during active COVID-19.

The chain has TRBV10-3 and TRBJ2-2; 8 positions match TRBD1. This CDR3 has 15 residues. V lost 10 bases and J lost 7; bases outside the gene matches: 14. CDR1 and CDR2 (germline): ENHRY, SYGVKD. DNA for the CDR3: TGTGCCACGAAACAGGGGGATCTTGTCGTCGGGGAGCTGTTTTTT. Its protein is CATKQGDLVVGELFF.

The J gene is TRBJ2-7, the V gene TRBV18, with D tentatively TRBD2 (6 bases). CDR1 is KGHSH, CDR2 LQKENI, per germline. The CDR3 extends over 13 amino acids. V dropped 3 bases and J dropped 8 bases, with 14 bases sitting between them. CDR3 coding DNA: TGTGCCAGCTCACCCGGGACTGCCGATCAGCAGTACTTC. Amino acids: CASSPGTADQQYF.

The V and J genes are TRBV18 and TRBJ2-3; D ambiguous. V was cut by 3 bases and J by 4 bases, with 11 bases left in between. Germline values: CDR1 KGHSH, CDR2 LQKENI. This CDR3 has 14 amino acids. This CDR3 is CASSPFEAPDTQYF. For the CDR3, the DNA is TGTGCCAGCTCACCCTTTGAGGCGCCAGATACGCAGTATTTT.

The rearrangement joins TRBV19 to TRBJ1-5; D is ambiguous. Germline CDR1 is LNHDA and CDR2 is SQIVND (reference sequence). The CDR3 sequence is 14 residues long. Trimming stripped 4 bases from V and 4 bases from J, with 11 bases between. The CDR3: CASSTSSGNQPQHF. The DNA of the CDR3 is TGTGCCAGTAGTACTTCCTCGGGTAATCAGCCCCAGCATTTT.

This chain joins TRBV11-3 and TRBJ2-3; 7 nucleotides line up with TRBD2. The V gene end was trimmed by 4 bases and the J gene end by 6 bases; junction bases not matched to a gene: 10. The germline V gene encodes CDR1 SGHNT and CDR2 YENEEA. This CDR3 spans 15 amino acids. The CDR3 sequence is CASSYGGGGRDTQYF. The CDR3 DNA is TGTGCCAGCAGCTATGGTGGCGGGGGTCGTGATACGCAGTATTTT.